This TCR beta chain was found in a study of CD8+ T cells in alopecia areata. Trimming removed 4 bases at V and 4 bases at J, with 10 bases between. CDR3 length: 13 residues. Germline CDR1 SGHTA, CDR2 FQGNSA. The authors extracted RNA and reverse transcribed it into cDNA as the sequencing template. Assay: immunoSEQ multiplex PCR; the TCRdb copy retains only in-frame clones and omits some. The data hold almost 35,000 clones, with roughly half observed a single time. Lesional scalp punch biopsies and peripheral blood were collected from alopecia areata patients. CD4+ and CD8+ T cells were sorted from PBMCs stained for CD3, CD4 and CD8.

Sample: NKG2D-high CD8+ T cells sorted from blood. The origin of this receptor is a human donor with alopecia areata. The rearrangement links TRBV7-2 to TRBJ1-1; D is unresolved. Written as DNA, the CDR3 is TGTGCCAGCAGCTCACTGCGGGTCACTGAAGCTTTCTTT. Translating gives CASSSLRVTEAFF.